The 25 T cell receptor beta chains presented below share a single source sample, sequenced in a study of shared clonotypes between healthy human individuals. Libraries were prepared by immunoSEQ multiplex PCR; TCRdb keeps only in-frame clonotypes and omits some of them. The data contain 1,400,000 or so clones, less than 99% of them singletons. Sequencing was done on a sample of naive CD4+ T cells sorted from blood. The sample's subset: CD45RA+ positively selected. The receptors were gathered from a man aged 25-45 years in good health.

The chain has TRBV11-2 and TRBJ2-7, with D possibly TRBD2 on 5 matching bases. This CDR3 spans 16 amino acids. Deletions cut 5 bases from V and 4 bases from J, with 21 bases between. CDR1 and CDR2 from the germline V gene are SGHAT and FQNNGV. The chain's CDR3 is CASSVNRWAGGYEQYF. The CDR3 nucleotides read TGTGCCAGCAGCGTAAATAGATGGGCCGGAGGTTACGAGCAGTACTTC.

The genes are TRBV5-1 and TRBJ2-7; D may correspond to TRBD1 or TRBD2 (6 bases each). The CDR3 spans 14 residues. The V gene lost 5 bases and the J gene lost 4 bases, with 16 bases spanning the gap. The germline V gene has CDR1 SGHRS and CDR2 YFSETQ. This chain's CDR3 is CASRGSVGGYEQYF. CDR3 nucleotides: TGCGCCAGCAGAGGCTCGGTAGGGGGGTACGAGCAGTACTTC.

The chain combines TRBV5-1 with TRBJ1-3; TRBD1 is a possible D gene (5 bases). Germline V lookup: CDR1 SGHRS, CDR2 YFSETQ. The V gene lost 4 bases and the J gene lost 0 bases, with 17 bases spanning the gap. The CDR3 runs 17 residues. CDR3 region: CASSLSGTGSSGNTIYF. CDR3 nucleotides: TGCGCCAGCAGCCTATCCGGGACGGGCAGCTCTGGAAACACCATATATTTT.

The chain is built from TRBV30 and TRBJ2-5, with D perhaps TRBD2 (5 bases). The CDR3 contains 12 residues. Germline V gene lookup returns CDR1 GTSNPN and CDR2 SVGIG (reference sequence). The ends were cut back, 0 bases at V and 6 bases at J, with 8 bases in the middle. This chain's CDR3 is CAWSVLGQTQYF. The CDR3 DNA follows: TGTGCCTGGAGTGTACTAGGACAGACCCAGTACTTC.

This clone was counted a single time. The chain couples TRBV6-5 to TRBJ1-2; 7 nucleotides align to TRBD1. V shed 6 bases and J 3 bases; nucleotides not matched to a gene: 7. The CDR3 spans 14 residues. Germline values: CDR1 MNHEY, CDR2 SVGAGI. Written as DNA, the CDR3 is TGTGCCAGCAGCCGGACAGGTCTGGACTATGGCTACACCTTC. Translation gives CASSRTGLDYGYTF.

The chain employs TRBV25-1 and TRBJ2-7, with 16 bases matching TRBD2. Germline loops: CDR1 MGHDK, CDR2 SYGVNS. The CDR3 runs 15 residues. Germline trimming cut 8 bases from V and 5 bases from J; bases unmatched to any gene: 6. The CDR3 region has the DNA TGTGCCAGCTGGGGACTAGCGGGAGGGAAGGACGAGCAGTACTTC. Encoded protein: CASWGLAGGKDEQYF.

The chain is built from TRBV6-1 and TRBJ2-3, with TRBD2 matching 7 bases. Germline V gene data show CDR1 as MNHNS and CDR2 as SASEGT. The V gene end was trimmed by 4 bases and the J gene end by 1 base; junction bases not matched to a gene: 8. This CDR3 comprises 16 residues. CDR3 sequence (DNA): TGTGCCAGCAGTGTTTCTAGCGGAGTGGGCACAGATACGCAGTATTTT. Its protein is CASSVSSGVGTDTQYF.

The gene calls are TRBV28 and TRBJ2-1; D is unclear. The CDR3 consists of 14 residues. Germline V lookup: CDR1 MDHEN, CDR2 SYDVKM. V lost 8 bases, J lost 0 bases, and 11 bases lay in between. The CDR3, as DNA: TGTGCCAGCTCCCGACAACCCTCCTACAATGAGCAGTTCTTC. It yields the protein CASSRQPSYNEQFF.

The CDR3 region is CASRKGAYNEQFF. As DNA, the CDR3 is TGTGCCAGTAGGAAAGGGGCCTACAATGAGCAGTTCTTC. The rearrangement uses TRBV19 and TRBJ2-1; tentatively, D is TRBD1 (5 bases). The CDR3 has 13 residues. Trimming took 6 bases from V and 2 from J, leaving 8 bases between them. Looked up from germline, CDR1 is LNHDA and CDR2 is SQIVND (reference sequence).

The rearrangement uses TRBV5-5 and TRBJ2-1; the match to TRBD2 covers 10 bases. Germline CDR1 and CDR2: SGHKS and YYEKEE (reference sequence). V shed 4 bases, J shed 5 bases, and the junction held 6 bases outside the gene matches. This CDR3 has 15 amino acids. In DNA form, the CDR3 reads TGTGCCAGCAGCCCCGGGACTAGCGTCCACAATGAGCAGTTCTTC. Its translation: CASSPGTSVHNEQFF.

The chain recombines TRBV15 with TRBJ2-5, with D possibly being TRBD1 or TRBD2 (5 bases each). Trimming left V 4 bases short and J 5 bases short, with 20 bases between. Germline lookup yields CDR1 LNHNV and CDR2 YYDKDF (reference sequence). The CDR3 sequence is 16 residues long. CDR3 residues: CATSKTERGGYETQYF. The CDR3 nucleotides are TGTGCCACCAGCAAAACCGAGAGGGGCGGATACGAGACCCAGTACTTC.

The chain joins TRBV18 to TRBJ2-1, with D unclear. Germline CDR1 and CDR2: KGHSH and LQKENI. The germline V and J ends were trimmed by 6 bases and 8 bases, with 8 bases remaining between them. The CDR3 spans 11 residues. The CDR3 sequence: CASSREDEQFF. The CDR3 bases are TGTGCCAGCTCTCGCGAGGATGAGCAGTTCTTC.

V is TRBV28 and J is TRBJ2-1, with 13 bases lining up with TRBD2. Germline V gene lookup returns CDR1 MDHEN and CDR2 SYDVKM. V was clipped by 6 bases and J by 7 bases; unmatched bases: 12. The CDR3 runs 17 residues. The CDR3 here is CASSFGLAGENKNEQFF. CDR3 DNA: TGTGCCAGCAGCTTTGGACTAGCGGGAGAGAATAAGAATGAGCAGTTCTTC.

The chain couples TRBV7-8 to TRBJ2-5; D tentatively fits TRBD1 or TRBD2 (5 bases each). The J call may be faulty, since TRBJ2-7 better matches the DNA end. This CDR3 has 12 residues. CDR1 and CDR2 from the germline V gene are SGHVS and FQNEAQ. Here the CDR3 reads CASRRDPYEQYF. The CDR3 region has the DNA TGTGCCAGCAGAAGGGACCCCTACGAGCAGTACTTC.

The J gene is TRBJ1-5, the V gene TRBV9; TRBD1 matches 7 bases. The germline V gene encodes CDR1 SGDLS and CDR2 YYNGEE. Trimming cost V 5 bases and J 7 bases; bases outside gene matches: 9. The CDR3 is made up of 14 amino acids. CDR3 sequence: CASRKTGEGQPQHF. The CDR3 region has the DNA TGTGCCAGCAGAAAAACAGGGGAAGGGCAGCCCCAGCATTTT.

The chain employs TRBV7-9 and TRBJ2-2; 10 bases match TRBD2. Germline lookup yields CDR1 SEHNR and CDR2 FQNEAQ (reference sequence). V lost 0 bases to trimming and J lost 5 bases; unmatched junction nucleotides: 0. This CDR3 region has 15 residues. The CDR3 DNA sequence: TGTGCCAGCAGCTTAGCGACTAGCGGGACCGGGGAGCTGTTTTTT. It translates to CASSLATSGTGELFF. Variable domain in full (rest from reference TRBV7-9 and TRBJ2-2): DTGVSQNPRHKITKRGQNVTFRCDPISEHNRLYWYRQTLGQGPEFLTYFQNEAQLEKSRLLSDRFSAERPKGSFSTLEIQRTEQGDSAMYLCASSLATSGTGELFFGEGSRLTVL.

The V call is TRBV18, the J call TRBJ2-2; D gene uncertain. The CDR3 loop spans 18 amino acids. The V and J ends lost 5 bases and 0 bases respectively, with 19 bases between them. Germline CDR1 is KGHSH and CDR2 is LQKENI. The CDR3 coding sequence is TGTGCCAGCTCATCTTCTCCCCAGGTGGGCGCGAACACCGGGGAGCTGTTTTTT. It encodes CASSSSPQVGANTGELFF.

The CDR3 DNA sequence: TGTGCCAGCAGTTCGTTCAGGGATGAGCAGTTCTTC. It is translated as CASSSFRDEQFF. The V call is TRBV28, the J call TRBJ2-1; D perhaps matches TRBD1 (5 bases). CDR1 is MDHEN, CDR2 SYDVKM, per germline. The CDR3 runs to 12 residues. Trimming took off 4 bases at V and 8 bases at J, with 9 bases between the two ends.

V is TRBV10-3 and J is TRBJ2-5, with TRBD2 matching over 14 bases. The CDR3 is 16 residues long. The germline gives CDR1 ENHRY, CDR2 SYGVKD. V lost 4 bases to trimming and J lost 5 bases; unmatched junction nucleotides: 6. In DNA form, the CDR3 reads TGTGCCATCAGTGCAGGGACTAGCGGGAGTTGGGAGACCCAGTACTTC. Amino acids: CAISAGTSGSWETQYF.

This clone was observed once. This chain uses TRBV5-1 with TRBJ2-7; 16 nucleotides align to TRBD2. The CDR3 extends over 18 amino acids. Germline CDR1 SGHRS, CDR2 YFSETQ. After removal of 5 bases from V and 6 bases from J, the junction contained 14 bases not matched to a gene. The CDR3: CASRTTGTSGRALSEQYF. CDR3 DNA sequence: TGCGCCAGCAGAACCACTGGGACTAGCGGGAGGGCGCTCTCCGAGCAGTACTTC.

The chain joins TRBV18 to TRBJ1-1; D may be TRBD1 (5 bases). This CDR3 is 13 amino acids long. The germline V and J ends were trimmed by 3 bases and 3 bases, with 8 bases remaining between them. The V gene's germline CDR1 is KGHSH and CDR2 LQKENI. The CDR3 reads CASSPRRDTEAFF. DNA for the CDR3: TGTGCCAGCTCACCCCGCAGGGACACTGAAGCTTTCTTT.

This clone appeared once. The chain has TRBV2 and TRBJ2-1; TRBD2 agrees at 7 bases. J was trimmed by 7 bases and V by 5 bases; bases with no gene match: 17. There are 17 residues in the CDR3. Germline V lookup: CDR1 SNHLY, CDR2 FYNNEI. The CDR3 DNA reads as TGTGCCAGCAGTCTAGACAAACTAGCGCAGATTAGTAATGAGCAGTTCTTC. It codes for CASSLDKLAQISNEQFF.

With respect to this clone: Other DNA sequences in the sample encode the same CDR3. This chain links TRBV7-9 with TRBJ2-5; D is ambiguous. This CDR3 is 12 amino acids long. Germline V CDR1 and CDR2: SEHNR, FQNEAQ (reference sequence). The V end lost 2 bases, the J end lost 5 bases, and 6 bases lay between the germline ends. CDR3 region: CASSLLGETQYF. The DNA of the CDR3 is TGTGCCAGCAGCTTATTGGGGGAGACCCAGTACTTC.

V usage is TRBV10-3 and J usage is TRBJ2-1; D gene unclear. The V end was cut by 4 bases, the J end by 2 bases, with 12 bases between. This CDR3 contains 15 residues. CDR1 is ENHRY, CDR2 SYGVKD, per germline. The CDR3 sequence is CAISAGSEAYNEQFF. CDR3 in DNA: TGTGCCATCAGTGCGGGCTCCGAGGCCTACAATGAGCAGTTCTTC.

The CDR3 region is CASSLGTGIQPQHF. The CDR3 DNA sequence: TGCGCCAGCAGCTTGGGGACAGGGATACAGCCCCAGCATTTT. The rearrangement joins TRBV5-1 to TRBJ1-5; 8 bases are shared with TRBD1. The CDR3 has 14 residues. The V gene end was trimmed by 0 bases and the J gene end by 7 bases; junction bases not matched to a gene: 3. CDR1 is SGHRS and CDR2 is YFSETQ in the germline V gene.